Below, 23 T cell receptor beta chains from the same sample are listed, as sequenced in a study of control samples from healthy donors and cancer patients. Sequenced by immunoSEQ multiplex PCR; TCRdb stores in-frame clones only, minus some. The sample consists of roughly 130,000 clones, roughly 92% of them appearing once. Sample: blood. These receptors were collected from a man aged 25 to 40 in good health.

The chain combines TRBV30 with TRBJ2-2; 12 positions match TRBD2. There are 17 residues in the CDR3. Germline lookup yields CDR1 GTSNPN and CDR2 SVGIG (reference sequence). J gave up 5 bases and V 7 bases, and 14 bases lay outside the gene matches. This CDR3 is CAYPGPRLAGVTGELFF. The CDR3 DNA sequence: TGTGCCTACCCCGGGCCCCGACTAGCGGGAGTGACCGGGGAGCTGTTTTTT.

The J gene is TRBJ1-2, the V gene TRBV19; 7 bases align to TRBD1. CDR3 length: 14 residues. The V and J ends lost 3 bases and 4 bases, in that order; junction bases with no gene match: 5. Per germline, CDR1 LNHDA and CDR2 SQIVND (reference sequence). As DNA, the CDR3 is TGTGCCAGTAGTATCATAGGACAGGTCTATGGCTACACCTTC. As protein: CASSIIGQVYGYTF.

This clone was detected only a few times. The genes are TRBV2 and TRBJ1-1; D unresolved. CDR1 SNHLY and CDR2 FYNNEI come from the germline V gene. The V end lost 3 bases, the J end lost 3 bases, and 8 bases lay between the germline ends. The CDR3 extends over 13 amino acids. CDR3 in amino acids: CASSESRYTEAFF. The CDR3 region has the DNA TGTGCCAGCAGTGAGTCCAGATACACTGAAGCTTTCTTT.

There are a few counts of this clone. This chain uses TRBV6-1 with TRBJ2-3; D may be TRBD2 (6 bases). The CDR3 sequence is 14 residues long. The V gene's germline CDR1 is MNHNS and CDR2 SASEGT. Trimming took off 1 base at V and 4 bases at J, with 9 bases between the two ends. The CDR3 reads CASSEGLGADTQYF. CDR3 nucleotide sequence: TGTGCCAGCAGTGAAGGACTAGGGGCAGATACGCAGTATTTT.

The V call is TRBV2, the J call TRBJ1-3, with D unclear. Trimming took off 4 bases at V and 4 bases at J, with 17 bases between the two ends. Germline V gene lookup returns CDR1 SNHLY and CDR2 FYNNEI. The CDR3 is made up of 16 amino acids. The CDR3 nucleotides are TGTGCCAGCAGTGTTCTTTCGGGCCAATCGGGAAACACCATATATTTT. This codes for CASSVLSGQSGNTIYF.

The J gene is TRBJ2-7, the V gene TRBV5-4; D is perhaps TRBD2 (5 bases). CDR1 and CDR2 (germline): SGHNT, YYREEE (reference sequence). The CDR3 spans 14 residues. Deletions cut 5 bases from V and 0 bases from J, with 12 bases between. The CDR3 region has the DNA TGTGCCAGCAGGCAGGACTGGAGCTCCTACGAGCAGTACTTC. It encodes CASRQDWSSYEQYF.

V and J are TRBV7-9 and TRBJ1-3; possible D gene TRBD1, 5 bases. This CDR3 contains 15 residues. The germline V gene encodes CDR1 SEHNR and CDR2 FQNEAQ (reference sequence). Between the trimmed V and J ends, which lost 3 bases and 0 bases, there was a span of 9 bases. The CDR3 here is CASSLGDSSGNTIYF. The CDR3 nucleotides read TGTGCCAGCAGCTTGGGAGACAGCTCTGGAAACACCATATATTTT.

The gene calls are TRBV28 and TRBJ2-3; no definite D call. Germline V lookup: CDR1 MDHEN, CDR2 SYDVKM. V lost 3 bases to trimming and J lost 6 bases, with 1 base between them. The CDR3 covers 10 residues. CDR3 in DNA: TGTGCCAGCAGTTTGGATACGCAGTATTTT. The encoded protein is CASSLDTQYF. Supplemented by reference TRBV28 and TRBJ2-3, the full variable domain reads DVKVTQSSRYLVKRTGEKVFLECVQDMDHENMFWYRQDPGLGLRLIYFSYDVKMKEKGDIPEGYSVSREKKERFSLILESASTNQTSMYLCASSLDTQYFGPGTRLTVL.

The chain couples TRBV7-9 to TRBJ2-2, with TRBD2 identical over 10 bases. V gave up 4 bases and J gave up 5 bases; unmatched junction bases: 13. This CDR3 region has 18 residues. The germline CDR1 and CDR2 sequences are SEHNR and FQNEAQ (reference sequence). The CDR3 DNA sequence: TGTGCCAGCAGCTCGCCTACTAGGCGAGCGGGAGGGACCGGGGAGCTGTTTTTT. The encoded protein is CASSSPTRRAGGTGELFF.

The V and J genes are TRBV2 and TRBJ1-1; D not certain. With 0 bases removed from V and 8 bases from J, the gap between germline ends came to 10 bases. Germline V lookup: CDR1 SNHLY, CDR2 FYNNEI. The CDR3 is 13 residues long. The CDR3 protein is CASSEALRVEAFF. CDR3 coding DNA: TGTGCCAGCAGTGAAGCGCTTCGGGTAGAAGCTTTCTTT.

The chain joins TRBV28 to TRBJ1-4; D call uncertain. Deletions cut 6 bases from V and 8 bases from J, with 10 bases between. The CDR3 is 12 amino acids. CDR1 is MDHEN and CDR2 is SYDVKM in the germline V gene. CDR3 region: CASSGPGEKLFF. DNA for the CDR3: TGTGCCAGCAGCGGACCGGGGGAAAAACTGTTTTTT.

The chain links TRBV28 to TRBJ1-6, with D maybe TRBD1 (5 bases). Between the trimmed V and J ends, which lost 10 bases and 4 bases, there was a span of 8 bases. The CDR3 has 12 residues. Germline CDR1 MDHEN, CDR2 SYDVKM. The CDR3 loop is CATREYNSPLHF. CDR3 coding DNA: TGTGCCACCAGGGAATATAATTCACCCCTCCACTTT. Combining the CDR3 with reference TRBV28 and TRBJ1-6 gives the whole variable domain DVKVTQSSRYLVKRTGEKVFLECVQDMDHENMFWYRQDPGLGLRLIYFSYDVKMKEKGDIPEGYSVSREKKERFSLILESASTNQTSMYLCATREYNSPLHFGNGTRLTVT.

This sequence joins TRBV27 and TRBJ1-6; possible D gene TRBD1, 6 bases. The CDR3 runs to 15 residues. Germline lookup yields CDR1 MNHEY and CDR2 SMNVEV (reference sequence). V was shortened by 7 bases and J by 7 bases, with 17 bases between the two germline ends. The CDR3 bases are TGTGCCAGCACCAGGGACAACTCGGGGAATTCACCCCTCCACTTT. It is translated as CASTRDNSGNSPLHF.

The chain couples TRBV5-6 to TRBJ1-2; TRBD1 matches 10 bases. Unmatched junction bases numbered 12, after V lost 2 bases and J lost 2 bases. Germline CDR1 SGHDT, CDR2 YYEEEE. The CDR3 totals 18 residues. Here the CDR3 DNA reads TGTGCCAGCAGCTTCGGACTTGGGACAGGGGCTGAGAACTATGGCTACACCTTC. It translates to CASSFGLGTGAENYGYTF.

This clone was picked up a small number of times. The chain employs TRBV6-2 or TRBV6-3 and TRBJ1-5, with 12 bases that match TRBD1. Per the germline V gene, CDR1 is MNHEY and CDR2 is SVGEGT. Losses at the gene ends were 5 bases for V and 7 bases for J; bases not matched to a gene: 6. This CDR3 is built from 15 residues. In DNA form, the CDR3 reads TGTGCCAGCAGTCGAACCGGGACAGGGGGCCAGCCCCAGCATTTT. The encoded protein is CASSRTGTGGQPQHF.

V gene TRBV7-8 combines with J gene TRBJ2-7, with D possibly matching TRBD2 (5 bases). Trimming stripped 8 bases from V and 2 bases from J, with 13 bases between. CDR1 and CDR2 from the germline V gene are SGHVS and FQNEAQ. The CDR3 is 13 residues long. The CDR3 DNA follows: TGTGCCAGCGCCGGGGTACAAGCCTACGAGCAGTACTTC. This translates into CASAGVQAYEQYF.

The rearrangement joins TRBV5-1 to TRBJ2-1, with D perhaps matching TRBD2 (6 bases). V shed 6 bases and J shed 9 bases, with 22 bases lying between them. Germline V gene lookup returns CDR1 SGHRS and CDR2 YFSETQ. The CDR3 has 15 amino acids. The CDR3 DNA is TGCGCCAGCACAATAGGGACTTGGTCTAAGGGTGAGCAGTTCTTC. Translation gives CASTIGTWSKGEQFF.

Written as DNA, the CDR3 is TGTGCCAGCAGTGATCGCAGGATTCAGGGGGAAAAACTGTTTTTT. Protein sequence: CASSDRRIQGEKLFF. The rearrangement links TRBV25-1 to TRBJ1-4; weak D call: TRBD1 (6 bases). This CDR3 comprises 15 residues. V dropped 3 bases and J dropped 8 bases, with 16 bases sitting between them. The germline V gene has CDR1 MGHDK and CDR2 SYGVNS.

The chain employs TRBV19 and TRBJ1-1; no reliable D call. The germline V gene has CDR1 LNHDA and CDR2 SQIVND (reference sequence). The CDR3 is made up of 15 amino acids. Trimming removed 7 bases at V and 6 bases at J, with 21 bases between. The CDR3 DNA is TGTGCCAGTACCATTGGTGGGGTGAAGGGTGCTGAAGCTTTCTTT. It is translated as CASTIGGVKGAEAFF.

The CDR3 DNA reads TGTGCCAGCAGCGGGACTAGCGGGAGAGACAATGAGCAGTTCTTC. As protein: CASSGTSGRDNEQFF. This chain connects TRBV6-6 to TRBJ2-1, with TRBD2 identical over 14 bases. Trimming cost V 6 bases and J 5 bases; bases outside gene matches: 3. CDR1 is MNHNY, CDR2 SVGAGI, per germline (reference sequence). The CDR3 is 15 amino acids.

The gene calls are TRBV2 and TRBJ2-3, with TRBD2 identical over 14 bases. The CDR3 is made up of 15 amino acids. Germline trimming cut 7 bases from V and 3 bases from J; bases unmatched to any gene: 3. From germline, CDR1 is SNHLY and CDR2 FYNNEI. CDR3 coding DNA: TGTGCCAGCACAGGACTAGCGGGAGGAACAGATACGCAGTATTTT. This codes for CASTGLAGGTDTQYF.

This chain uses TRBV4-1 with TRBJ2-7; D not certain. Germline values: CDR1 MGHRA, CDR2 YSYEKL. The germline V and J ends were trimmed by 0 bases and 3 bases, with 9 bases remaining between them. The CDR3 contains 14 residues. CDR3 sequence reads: CASSQDLTVYEQYF. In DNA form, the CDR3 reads TGCGCCAGCAGCCAAGATCTAACCGTCTACGAGCAGTACTTC.

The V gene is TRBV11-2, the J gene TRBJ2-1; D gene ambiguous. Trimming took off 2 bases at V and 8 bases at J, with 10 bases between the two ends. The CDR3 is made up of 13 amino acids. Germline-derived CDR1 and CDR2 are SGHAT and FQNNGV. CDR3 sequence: CASSLRVLDEQFF. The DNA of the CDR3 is TGTGCCAGCAGCTTAAGGGTGCTTGATGAGCAGTTCTTC.